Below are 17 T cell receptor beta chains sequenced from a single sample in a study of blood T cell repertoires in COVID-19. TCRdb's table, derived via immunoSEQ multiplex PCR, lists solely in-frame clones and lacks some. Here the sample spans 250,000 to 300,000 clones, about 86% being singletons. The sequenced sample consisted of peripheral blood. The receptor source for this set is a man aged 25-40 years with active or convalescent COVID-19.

The CDR3 reads CASSPSQSGANVLTF. Here the CDR3 DNA reads TGTGCCAGCAGCCCAAGTCAGTCTGGGGCCAACGTCCTGACTTTC. This sequence joins TRBV13 and TRBJ2-6; D is uncertain. V lost 5 bases and J 1 base, leaving 9 bases between the germline ends. The CDR3 length is 15 residues. CDR1 and CDR2 from the germline V gene are PRHDT and FYEKMQ (reference sequence).

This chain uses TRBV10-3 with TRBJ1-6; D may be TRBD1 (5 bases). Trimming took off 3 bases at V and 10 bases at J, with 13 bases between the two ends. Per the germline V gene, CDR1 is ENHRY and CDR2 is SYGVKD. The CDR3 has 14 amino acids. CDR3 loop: CAISDLGGMSPLHF. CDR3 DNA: TGTGCCATCAGTGACCTCGGGGGGATGTCACCCCTCCACTTT.

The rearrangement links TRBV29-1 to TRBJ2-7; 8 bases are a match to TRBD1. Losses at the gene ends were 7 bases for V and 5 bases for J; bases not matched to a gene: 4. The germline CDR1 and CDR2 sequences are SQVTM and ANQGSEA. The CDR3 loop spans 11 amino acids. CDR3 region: CSARTGNEQYF. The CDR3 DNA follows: TGCAGCGCACGGACAGGGAACGAGCAGTACTTC.

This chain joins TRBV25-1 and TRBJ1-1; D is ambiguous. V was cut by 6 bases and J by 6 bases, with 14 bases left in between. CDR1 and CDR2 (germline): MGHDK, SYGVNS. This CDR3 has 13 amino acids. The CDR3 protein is CASSPFTVAEAFF. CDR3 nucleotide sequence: TGTGCCAGCAGCCCCTTTACGGTGGCTGAAGCTTTCTTT.

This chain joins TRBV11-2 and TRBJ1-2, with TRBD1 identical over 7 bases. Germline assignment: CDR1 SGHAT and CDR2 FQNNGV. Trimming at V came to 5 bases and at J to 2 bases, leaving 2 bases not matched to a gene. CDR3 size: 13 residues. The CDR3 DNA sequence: TGTGCCAGCAGCCCGGGACAGAACTATGGCTACACCTTC. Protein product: CASSPGQNYGYTF.

CDR3 amino acids: CASSLGDRASYNEQFF. CDR3 coding DNA: TGTGCCAGCAGCTTAGGGGACAGGGCCTCCTACAATGAGCAGTTCTTC. The chain links TRBV7-8 to TRBJ2-1; 9 nucleotides agree with TRBD1. The CDR3 sequence is 16 residues long. J lost 0 bases, V lost 1 base, and 1 base had no gene match. Per germline, CDR1 SGHVS and CDR2 FQNEAQ.

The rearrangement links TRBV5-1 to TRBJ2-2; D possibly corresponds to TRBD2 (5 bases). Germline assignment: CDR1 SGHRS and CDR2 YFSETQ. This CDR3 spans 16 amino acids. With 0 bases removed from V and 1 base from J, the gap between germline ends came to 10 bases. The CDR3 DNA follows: TGCGCCAGCAGCTTGGAGTCTAGCTTGAACACCGGGGAGCTGTTTTTT. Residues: CASSLESSLNTGELFF.

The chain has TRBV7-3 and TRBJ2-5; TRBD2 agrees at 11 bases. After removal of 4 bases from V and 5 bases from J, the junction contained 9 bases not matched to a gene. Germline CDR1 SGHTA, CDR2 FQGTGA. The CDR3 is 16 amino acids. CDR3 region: CASSSGASGGSETQYF. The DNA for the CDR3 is TGTGCCAGCAGCTCCGGGGCTAGCGGGGGGTCCGAGACCCAGTACTTC.

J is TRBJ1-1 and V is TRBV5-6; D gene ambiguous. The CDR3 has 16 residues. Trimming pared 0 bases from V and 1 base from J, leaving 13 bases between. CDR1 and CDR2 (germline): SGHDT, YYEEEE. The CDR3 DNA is TGTGCCAGCAGCTTGGTGGAGGGTGGAAGGAACACTGAAGCTTTCTTT. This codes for CASSLVEGGRNTEAFF.

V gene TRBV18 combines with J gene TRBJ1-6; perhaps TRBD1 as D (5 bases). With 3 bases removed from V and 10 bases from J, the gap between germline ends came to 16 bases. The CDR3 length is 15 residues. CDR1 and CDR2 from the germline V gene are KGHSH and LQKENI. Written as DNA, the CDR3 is TGTGCCAGCTCACCGGGACTCCGGAGGGAGTCACCCCTCCACTTT. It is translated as CASSPGLRRESPLHF.

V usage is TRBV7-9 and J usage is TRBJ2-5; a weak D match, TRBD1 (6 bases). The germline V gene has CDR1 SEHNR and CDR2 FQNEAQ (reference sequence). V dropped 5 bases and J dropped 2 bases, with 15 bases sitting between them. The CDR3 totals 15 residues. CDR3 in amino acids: CASSQSSGAQETQYF. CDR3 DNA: TGTGCCAGCAGCCAGAGCTCAGGGGCACAAGAGACCCAGTACTTC.

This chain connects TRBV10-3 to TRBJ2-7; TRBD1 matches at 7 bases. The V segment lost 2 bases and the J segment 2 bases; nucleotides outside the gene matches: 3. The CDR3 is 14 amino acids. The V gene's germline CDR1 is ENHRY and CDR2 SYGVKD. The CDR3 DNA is TGTGCCATCAGTGAGCGGGACAGTACCTACGAGCAGTACTTC. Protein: CAISERDSTYEQYF.

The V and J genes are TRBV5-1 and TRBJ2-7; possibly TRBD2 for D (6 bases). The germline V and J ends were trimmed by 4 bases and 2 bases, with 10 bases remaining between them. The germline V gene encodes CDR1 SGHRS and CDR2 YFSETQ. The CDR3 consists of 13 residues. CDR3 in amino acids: CASSTSPTYEQYF. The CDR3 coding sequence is TGCGCCAGCAGCACTAGCCCGACCTACGAGCAGTACTTC.

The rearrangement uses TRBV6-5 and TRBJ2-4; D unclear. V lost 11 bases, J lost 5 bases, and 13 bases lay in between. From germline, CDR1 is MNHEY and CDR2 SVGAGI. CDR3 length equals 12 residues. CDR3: CASSGGENIQYF. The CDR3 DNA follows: TGTGCCTCTTCCGGTGGTGAAAACATTCAGTACTTC.

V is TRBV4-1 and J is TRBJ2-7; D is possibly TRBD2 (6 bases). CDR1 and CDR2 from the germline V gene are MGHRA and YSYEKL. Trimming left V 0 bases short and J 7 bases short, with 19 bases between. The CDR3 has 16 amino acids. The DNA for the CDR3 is TGCGCCAGCAGCCAAGATTGGGTGTGGAGGGTGAGTGAGCAGTACTTC. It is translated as CASSQDWVWRVSEQYF.

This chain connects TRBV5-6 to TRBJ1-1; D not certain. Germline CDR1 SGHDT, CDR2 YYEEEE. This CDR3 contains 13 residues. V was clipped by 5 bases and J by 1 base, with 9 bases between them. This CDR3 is CASRLRGNTEAFF. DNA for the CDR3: TGTGCCAGCAGACTGAGAGGGAACACTGAAGCTTTCTTT.

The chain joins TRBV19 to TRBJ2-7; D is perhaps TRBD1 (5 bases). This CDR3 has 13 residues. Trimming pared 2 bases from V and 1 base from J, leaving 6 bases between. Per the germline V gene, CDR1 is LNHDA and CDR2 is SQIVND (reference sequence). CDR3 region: CASSIPGSYEQYF. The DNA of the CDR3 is TGTGCCAGTAGTATACCAGGGTCCTACGAGCAGTACTTC.